A selection of T cell receptor beta chains follows, all from one sample in a study of shared clonotypes between healthy human individuals. Generated by immunoSEQ multiplex PCR, the TCRdb table keeps only in-frame clones and is missing some. The sample lists about 700,000 clones, just over 90% occurring once. Sequencing input: naive CD8+ T cells sorted from blood. Source of these receptors: a man aged 30 to 39 in good health. Both conserved end residues are part of each CDR3. Fields, in order: CDR3 DNA, CDR3 protein, D gene, V gene, J gene, clone size. A D gene is named only where the DNA matches it firmly. Clone size is stated in some rows and not others, as once, few, many or a class when expanded.

DNA: TGTGCCAGCAGTTTGGGTAGCGGGATCGCCTACAATGAGCAGTTCTTC
CDR3: CASSLGSGIAYNEQFF
D: TRBD2
V: TRBV27
J: TRBJ2-1
size: NA

DNA: TGTGCCAGCAGCTTAGCGATCACCTACGAGCAGTACTTC
CDR3: CASSLAITYEQYF
D: NA
V: TRBV7-2
J: TRBJ2-7
size: NA

DNA: TGCGCCAGCAGCCAAGAAAGGGAGGCGGGTCAGCCCCAGCATTTT
CDR3: CASSQEREAGQPQHF
D: NA
V: TRBV4-1
J: TRBJ1-5
size: NA

DNA: TGTGCCAGCAGCTTAGAAAGCGACGTCCGGGACAATGAGCAGTTCTTC
CDR3: CASSLESDVRDNEQFF
D: NA
V: TRBV7-2
J: TRBJ2-1
size: NA

DNA: TGTGCCAGCTCACCCCAAGCGGGAGGGCACTACGAGCAGTACTTC
CDR3: CASSPQAGGHYEQYF
D: TRBD2
V: TRBV18
J: TRBJ2-7
size: NA

DNA: TGCGCCAGCAGCCAACCCCGGGACAGGGTTTCCTACGAGCAGTACTTC
CDR3: CASSQPRDRVSYEQYF
D: TRBD1
V: TRBV4-1
J: TRBJ2-7
size: NA

DNA: TGTGCCAGCAGTTTATACCGAGCGGGCACAGATACGCAGTATTTT
CDR3: CASSLYRAGTDTQYF
D: NA
V: TRBV27
J: TRBJ2-3
size: many

DNA: TGTGCCAGCAGCTTGGCGGTCAATGAGCAGTTCTTC
CDR3: CASSLAVNEQFF
D: NA
V: TRBV7-8
J: TRBJ2-1
size: NA

DNA: TGTGCCAGCAGGTCGGACACTGGGGCCAACGTCCTGACTTTC
CDR3: CASRSDTGANVLTF
D: NA
V: TRBV7-6
J: TRBJ2-6
size: NA

DNA: TGTGCCAGCAGTCATCTCGGGGGGGAGCAGTACTTC
CDR3: CASSHLGGEQYF
D: TRBD2
V: TRBV27
J: TRBJ2-7
size: NA

DNA: TGTGCCATCAGAGGGACAGCCTACGAGCAGTACTTC
CDR3: CAIRGTAYEQYF
D: TRBD1
V: TRBV10-3
J: TRBJ2-7
size: NA

DNA: TGCGCCAGCAGTGAGCCAACAGGGCCCACCGGGGAGCTGTTTTTT
CDR3: CASSEPTGPTGELFF
D: NA
V: TRBV10-2
J: TRBJ2-2
size: NA

DNA: TGTGCCAGCAGCTGGCCGCATAGTGGGGGTGTCGCCGGGGAGCTGTTTTTT
CDR3: CASSWPHSGGVAGELFF
D: NA
V: TRBV5-4
J: TRBJ2-2
size: NA

DNA: TGCGCCAGCAGCCAAGGGGTAGACAATGAGCAGTTCTTC
CDR3: CASSQGVDNEQFF
D: NA
V: TRBV4-1
J: TRBJ2-1
size: NA

DNA: TGCGCCAGCAGCTTGGTTCCCGCAAACCAAGAGACCCAGTACTTC
CDR3: CASSLVPANQETQYF
D: NA
V: TRBV5-1
J: TRBJ2-5
size: NA

DNA: TGTGCCAGCAGCCCCCGCCTGGCGGGAGGTCAGGATGAGCAGTTCTTC
CDR3: CASSPRLAGGQDEQFF
D: TRBD2
V: TRBV14
J: TRBJ2-1
size: NA

DNA: TGTGCCATCAGGGATGGGACCACAGATACGCAGTATTTT
CDR3: CAIRDGTTDTQYF
D: NA
V: TRBV10-3
J: TRBJ2-3
size: once

DNA: TGTGCCAGCAGCCCGGACCCCGTGGACACCGGGGAGCTGTTTTTT
CDR3: CASSPDPVDTGELFF
D: NA
V: TRBV5-6
J: TRBJ2-2
size: NA

DNA: TGCGCCAGCAGCCGAACGGCAGATCCTACCGGCGAGCAGTACTTC
CDR3: CASSRTADPTGEQYF
D: NA
V: TRBV4-3
J: TRBJ2-7
size: NA